The present entry profiles one T cell receptor (beta chain) with its context. These data originate in a study of blood T cell repertoires in COVID-19. Study context: The United States, Italy and Spain were the sources of the acute and convalescent COVID-19 samples. Sources were T cells, B-cell-depleted T cells, or PBMCs; the material itself was cDNA or gDNA.

The germline V and J ends were trimmed by 6 bases and 1 base, with 7 bases remaining between them. Germline CDR1 is SGDLS and CDR2 is YYNGEE. CDR3 size: 12 residues. Original analysis: For nucleated cells, counts were estimated from reference gene primer amplification. This table comes from immunoSEQ multiplex PCR, and its TCRdb copy is limited to in-frame clones, with some not included. V, J and clone size derive from that table, while D and trimming were established from the DNA sequence. The table includes more than 80,000 clones, approximately 80% detected once. The sequence was obtained from a woman of 80 years or more with active or convalescent COVID-19. V and J are TRBV9 and TRBJ1-2; possibly TRBD1 for D (6 bases). The material sequenced was peripheral blood. The CDR3 loop is CASNRDNYGYTF. The CDR3 DNA reads TGTGCCAGCAACAGGGATAACTATGGCTACACCTTC.